Following are 30 T cell receptor beta chains from one sample sequenced in a study of blood T cell repertoires in COVID-19 (dated by TCRdb to about 2020). To prepare the library, the immunoSEQ multiplex PCR assay was applied. TCRdb holds this immuneACCESS table with in-frame rearrangements only. Some clones are missing; in checked studies, unresolved V genes explain under half, and the rest has no known cause. This sample holds roughly 160,000 clones; 70% to 90% were observed only once. Clones ranked in the top ten supply around 6.9% of the sample. Sequenced input: peripheral blood. Every receptor here comes from a man older than 75 with COVID-19, enrolled during active disease.

The chain uses TRBV7-2 and TRBJ1-5; the match to TRBD1 covers 7 bases. From germline, CDR1 is SGHTA and CDR2 FQGNSA. The CDR3 has 15 residues. V lost 5 bases and J lost 7; bases outside the gene matches: 11. The CDR3 DNA reads TGTGCCAGCAGCCCCGACAGGGTAAGGGGGCAGCCCCAGCATTTT. Residues: CASSPDRVRGQPQHF.

The chain joins TRBV9 to TRBJ2-2; D is unclear. The CDR3 covers 14 residues. V was shortened by 0 bases and J by 8 bases, with 11 bases between the two germline ends. Germline V gene lookup returns CDR1 SGDLS and CDR2 YYNGEE. Here the CDR3 reads CASSVGTYAGELFF. CDR3 coding DNA: TGTGCCAGCAGCGTAGGAACCTACGCGGGGGAGCTGTTTTTT. Variable domain in full (rest from reference TRBV9 and TRBJ2-2): DSGVTQTPKHLITATGQRVTLRCSPRSGDLSVYWYQQSLDQGLQFLIQYYNGEERAKGNILERFSAQQFPDLHSELNLSSLELGDSALYFCASSVGTYAGELFFGEGSRLTVL.

The V call is TRBV9, the J call TRBJ1-3; tentatively, D is TRBD1 (5 bases). V was trimmed by 0 bases and J by 4 bases, leaving 14 bases between them. In germline, CDR1 is SGDLS, CDR2 YYNGEE. There are 16 residues in the CDR3. DNA for the CDR3: TGTGCCAGCAGCGTAGATTCAGGGCCCAGAGGAAACACCATATATTTT. Its protein product is CASSVDSGPRGNTIYF.

The chain combines TRBV25-1 with TRBJ2-2, with D maybe TRBD2 (6 bases). Per the germline V gene, CDR1 is MGHDK and CDR2 is SYGVNS. Trimming removed 4 bases from V and 4 bases from J, with 19 bases in between. The CDR3 runs 17 residues. CDR3 bases: TGTGCCAGCAGTGCCCTTAAATCTAGCGCTAGCACCGGGGAGCTGTTTTTT. Translating gives CASSALKSSASTGELFF.

The genes are TRBV2 and TRBJ2-1, with 7 positions matching TRBD1. The CDR3 spans 15 residues. Germline V CDR1 and CDR2: SNHLY, FYNNEI. With V trimmed by 1 base and J by 5 bases, 5 bases remained unmatched. The CDR3 coding sequence is TGTGCCAGCAGTGAAGAGGGGGCCTTTAACAATGAGCAGTTCTTC. Its translation is CASSEEGAFNNEQFF.

This clone appeared once. CDR3 coding DNA: TGTGCCAGCAGCTTAGCGGGGACTGAAGCAGAGACCCAGTACTTC. Translating gives CASSLAGTEAETQYF. This sequence joins TRBV7-7 and TRBJ2-5, with TRBD2 as a possible D gene (6 bases). Germline CDR1 reads SSHAT; CDR2 reads FNYEAQ (reference sequence). V dropped 0 bases and J dropped 4 bases, with 12 bases sitting between them. The CDR3 spans 15 residues.

In its sample, this clone was seen a few times. The chain has TRBV10-3 and TRBJ2-3; D is possibly TRBD2 (6 bases). The CDR3 consists of 16 residues. The V gene lost 10 bases and the J gene lost 0 bases, with 20 bases spanning the gap. Per the germline V gene, CDR1 is ENHRY and CDR2 is SYGVKD. CDR3 in amino acids: CASRAGPSSSTDTQYF. The CDR3 bases are TGTGCCAGCCGAGCGGGTCCTTCCTCTAGCACAGATACGCAGTATTTT.

The rearrangement joins TRBV4-1 to TRBJ1-2; 10 bases match TRBD1. This CDR3 has 19 amino acids. Losses at the gene ends were 4 bases for V and 4 bases for J; bases not matched to a gene: 18. Germline V gene data show CDR1 as MGHRA and CDR2 as YSYEKL. The CDR3 region is CASSRRPSGRQGASYGYTF. CDR3 coding DNA: TGCGCCAGCAGCCGCCGTCCATCCGGGAGACAGGGGGCGAGCTATGGCTACACCTTC.

The rearrangement uses TRBV3-1 (or the pseudogene TRBV3-2) and TRBJ2-7, with 7 bases identical to TRBD2. This CDR3 has 17 amino acids. Germline CDR1 is LGHDT and CDR2 is YNNKEL (reference sequence). Trimming cost V 0 bases and J 2 bases; bases outside gene matches: 10. The CDR3 is CASSQDARGDPPYEQYF. The CDR3 DNA follows: TGTGCCAGCAGCCAAGATGCTCGGGGGGACCCTCCCTACGAGCAGTACTTC.

The J gene is TRBJ2-7, the V gene TRBV2; D is perhaps TRBD1 (5 bases). V lost 9 bases, J lost 3 bases, and 15 bases lay in between. This CDR3 region has 13 residues. Germline CDR1 SNHLY, CDR2 FYNNEI. The chain's CDR3 is CASGRERGYEQYF. As DNA, the CDR3 is TGTGCCAGTGGCAGGGAACGAGGCTACGAGCAGTACTTC.

The genes are TRBV19 and TRBJ1-4; D not certain. V dropped 3 bases and J dropped 5 bases, with 7 bases sitting between them. This CDR3 has 13 residues. The germline CDR1 and CDR2 sequences are LNHDA and SQIVND (reference sequence). CDR3 nucleotide sequence: TGTGCCAGTAGTATCGGCAGGAATGAAAAACTGTTTTTT. Its translation: CASSIGRNEKLFF.

This chain connects TRBV6-5 to TRBJ1-5; 8 bases line up with TRBD1. CDR3 length: 15 amino acids. Germline V gene sequence: CDR1 MNHEY, CDR2 SVGAGI. With 5 bases clipped from V and 4 bases from J, the junction kept 7 bases outside the gene matches. The CDR3 reads CASSLRDRSNQPQHF. The CDR3 bases are TGTGCCAGCAGTCTCCGGGACAGGAGTAATCAGCCCCAGCATTTT.

V usage is TRBV6-5 and J usage is TRBJ1-5; no firm D call. CDR3 length equals 14 residues. Per germline, CDR1 MNHEY and CDR2 SVGAGI. Trimming stripped 6 bases from V and 12 bases from J, with 21 bases between. The CDR3 reads CASRREGQRGGQHF. DNA for the CDR3: TGTGCCAGCAGGCGGGAGGGCCAGCGGGGAGGCCAGCATTTT.

This chain links TRBV7-9 with TRBJ2-3, with 8 positions matching TRBD1. The CDR3 length is 16 residues. The germline gives CDR1 SEHNR, CDR2 FQNEAQ (reference sequence). V was pared by 1 base and J by 1 base, with 4 bases of the junction left unmatched. CDR3 region: CASSLDSTGGTDTQYF. The CDR3 region has the DNA TGTGCCAGCAGCTTAGACTCGACAGGGGGCACAGATACGCAGTATTTT.

The CDR3 DNA sequence: TGTGCCAGCAGCCCCCAGCCAGGGGGGAACACTGAAGCTTTCTTT. As protein: CASSPQPGGNTEAFF. The chain combines TRBV5-4 with TRBJ1-1, with 7 bases identical to TRBD1. The V and J ends lost 4 bases and 1 base, in that order; junction bases with no gene match: 7. The germline gives CDR1 SGHNT, CDR2 YYREEE (reference sequence). This CDR3 contains 15 residues.

The chain uses TRBV9 and TRBJ2-4; tentative D call: TRBD2 (5 bases). This CDR3 is 13 amino acids long. V was cut by 4 bases and J by 7 bases, with 12 bases left in between. Germline CDR1 is SGDLS and CDR2 is YYNGEE. CDR3 in amino acids: CASSFGLQNIQYF. In DNA form, the CDR3 reads TGTGCCAGCAGCTTCGGACTTCAGAACATTCAGTACTTC.

The gene calls are TRBV7-8 and TRBJ1-2; 9 bases match TRBD1. The germline CDR1 and CDR2 sequences are SGHVS and FQNEAQ. Germline trimming cut 1 base from V and 7 bases from J; bases unmatched to any gene: 7. The CDR3 sequence is 15 residues long. Here the CDR3 reads CASSLVSGTGFGYTF. For the CDR3, the DNA is TGTGCCAGCAGCTTAGTTAGCGGGACAGGGTTTGGCTACACCTTC. The complete variable domain, with remaining parts taken from reference TRBV7-8 and TRBJ1-2, reads GAGVSQSPRYKVAKRGQDVALRCDPISGHVSLFWYQQALGQGPEFLTYFQNEAQLDKSGLPSDRFFAERPEGSVSTLKIQRTQQEDSAVYLCASSLVSGTGFGYTFGSGTRLTVV.

This clone appeared a few times. The chain links TRBV14 to TRBJ1-1; D gene ambiguous. Per the germline V gene, CDR1 is SGHDN and CDR2 is FVKESK. The CDR3 runs 14 residues. V lost 4 bases to trimming and J lost 6 bases, with 15 bases between them. The CDR3 sequence: CASSPITGEPEAFF. The CDR3 DNA follows: TGTGCCAGCAGCCCCATTACCGGGGAGCCTGAAGCTTTCTTT.

The chain has TRBV2 and TRBJ1-1; tentatively, D is TRBD1 (6 bases). Germline assignment: CDR1 SNHLY and CDR2 FYNNEI. V was pared by 5 bases and J by 2 bases, with 9 bases between. The CDR3 is 13 amino acids. The DNA of the CDR3 is TGTGCCAGCAGTTGGGACACCAACACTGAAGCTTTCTTT. It translates to CASSWDTNTEAFF.

The rearrangement joins TRBV2 to TRBJ1-2, with D perhaps TRBD1 (5 bases). Trimming left V 6 bases short and J 3 bases short, with 17 bases between. Germline V CDR1 and CDR2: SNHLY, FYNNEI. The CDR3 consists of 15 residues. CDR3 sequence: CASRGPTSSDYGYTF. The CDR3 bases are TGTGCCAGCAGGGGGCCCACCTCTTCGGACTATGGCTACACCTTC.

The V and J genes are TRBV12-5 and TRBJ2-1; 7 bases are shared with TRBD1. V lost 7 bases to trimming and J lost 2 bases; unmatched junction nucleotides: 8. The CDR3 is 15 amino acids. CDR1 is LGHNT and CDR2 is FRNRAP in the germline V gene. The CDR3 bases are TGTGCTAGTGCCCGGACAGGAAGGACCTACAATGAGCAGTTCTTC. Protein sequence: CASARTGRTYNEQFF.

The chain has TRBV5-4 and TRBJ2-7; TRBD1 agrees at 8 bases. V was clipped by 4 bases and J by 4 bases; unmatched bases: 4. The CDR3 is 13 amino acids. The germline V gene has CDR1 SGHNT and CDR2 YYREEE (reference sequence). The CDR3 DNA reads TGTGCCAGCAGCCAACAGGGGGAGTACGAGCAGTACTTC. Protein product: CASSQQGEYEQYF.

The chain employs TRBV18 and TRBJ2-5; 8 bases align to TRBD1. The J call may not be correct, given that the DNA end is closer to TRBJ2-7. In germline, CDR1 is KGHSH, CDR2 LQKENI. The CDR3 consists of 16 residues. CDR3: CASSREQGGISYEQYF. In DNA form, the CDR3 reads TGTGCCAGCTCGCGGGAACAGGGGGGAATCTCCTACGAGCAGTACTTC.

The V and J genes are TRBV9 and TRBJ2-5, with 10 positions matching TRBD2. J gave up 2 bases and V 4 bases, and 8 bases lay outside the gene matches. The CDR3 has 16 residues. Germline V gene lookup returns CDR1 SGDLS and CDR2 YYNGEE. The CDR3, as DNA: TGTGCCAGCAGCACCTACGCACTAGCGGGGCAAGAGACCCAGTACTTC. This sequence encodes CASSTYALAGQETQYF.

J is TRBJ1-4 and V is TRBV18, with 9 bases fitting TRBD1. The CDR3 runs to 12 residues. Germline assignment: CDR1 KGHSH and CDR2 LQKENI. V shed 1 base, J shed 14 bases, and the junction held 2 bases outside the gene matches. The CDR3 here is CASSPLGQGLFF. The DNA for the CDR3 is TGTGCCAGCTCACCACTGGGACAGGGTCTGTTTTTT.

This chain links TRBV12-5 with TRBJ2-5; the match to TRBD2 covers 11 bases. CDR1 and CDR2 from the germline V gene are LGHNT and FRNRAP. J was trimmed by 2 bases and V by 6 bases; bases with no gene match: 8. The CDR3 is 16 residues long. Written as DNA, the CDR3 is TGTGCTAGTGGCAGCGGGACTAGCGGTTCACAAGAGACCCAGTACTTC. This encodes CASGSGTSGSQETQYF.

The rearrangement links TRBV19 to TRBJ2-1; TRBD2 is a possible D gene (6 bases). Germline lookup yields CDR1 LNHDA and CDR2 SQIVND (reference sequence). Between the trimmed V and J ends, which lost 8 bases and 1 base, there was a span of 27 bases. There are 19 residues in the CDR3. CDR3 region: CASSRRRADDPSSYNEQFF. The CDR3 DNA is TGTGCCAGTTCTAGGAGGAGGGCGGATGATCCCTCTTCCTACAATGAGCAGTTCTTC.

The CDR3 nucleotides are TGTGCCACCAGTGATGCCCGGACAGGGGACACTGAAGCTTTCTTT. Translating it yields CATSDARTGDTEAFF. V gene TRBV24-1 combines with J gene TRBJ1-1, with 9 nucleotides matching TRBD1. The CDR3 contains 15 residues. V was pared by 3 bases and J by 3 bases, with 4 bases of the junction left unmatched. The germline gives CDR1 KGHDR, CDR2 SFDVKD.

The rearrangement links TRBV5-1 to TRBJ2-3, with D tentatively TRBD2 (5 bases). The CDR3 consists of 14 residues. The V gene lost 4 bases and the J gene lost 4 bases, with 13 bases spanning the gap. CDR1 is SGHRS and CDR2 is YFSETQ in the germline V gene. Here the CDR3 DNA reads TGCGCCAGCAGCAACACTCGGGGTTCAGATACGCAGTATTTT. It is translated as CASSNTRGSDTQYF. Full variable domain (missing parts from reference TRBV5-1 and TRBJ2-3): KAGVTQTPRYLIKTRGQQVTLSCSPISGHRSVSWYQQTPGQGLQFLFEYFSETQRNKGNFPGRFSGRQFSNSRSEMNVSTLELGDSALYLCASSNTRGSDTQYFGPGTRLTVL.

The chain links TRBV11-2 to TRBJ2-5; D is perhaps TRBD1 (6 bases). The CDR3 runs to 12 residues. Germline CDR1 and CDR2: SGHAT and FQNNGV. V lost 5 bases, J lost 5 bases, and 9 bases lay in between. The chain's CDR3 is CASSPDRETQYF. As DNA, the CDR3 is TGTGCCAGCAGCCCAGACAGGGAGACCCAGTACTTC.